The present T cell receptor (beta chain) was sequenced within a study of siplizumab effects on memory and regulatory T cells. Data came from immunoSEQ multiplex PCR; TCRdb stores just in-frame clones and leaves some out. The repertoire has about 100,000 clones, 94% of them found once; the top ten carry around 0.6%. In germline, CDR1 is KGHSH, CDR2 LQKENI. Trimming at V came to 8 bases and at J to 7 bases, leaving 16 bases not matched to a gene. The CDR3 has 15 amino acids. The sequenced sample consisted of Tregs sorted from blood. The source of this sequence is a human donor in good health. The J gene is TRBJ1-1, the V gene TRBV18; 7 bases fit TRBD1. The CDR3 loop is CASNRGDSKTYEAFF. The CDR3 coding sequence is TGTGCCAGCAACCGAGGGGACAGCAAAACTTATGAAGCTTTCTTT.